This entry lists 15 T cell receptor beta chains sequenced from one sample in a study of blood T cell repertoires in COVID-19. Sequenced by immunoSEQ multiplex PCR; TCRdb stores in-frame clones only, minus some. The sample includes 300,000 to 400,000 clones, approximately 86% seen only once; the top ten take about 3%. Sample: peripheral blood. The receptors originated from a human donor in a cohort sampled during active COVID-19.

V and J are TRBV30 and TRBJ2-3; TRBD2 is a possible D gene (6 bases). This CDR3 has 15 residues. Germline V gives CDR1 GTSNPN, CDR2 SVGIG (reference sequence). V was trimmed by 5 bases and J by 5 bases, leaving 20 bases between them. The CDR3 nucleotides are TGTGCCTGGTCCTGGCAGTCGGAGGGTGGAGATACGCAGTATTTT. Its translation is CAWSWQSEGGDTQYF.

This chain links TRBV30 with TRBJ2-5; 8 bases are shared with TRBD2. CDR3 length: 13 amino acids. Unmatched junction bases numbered 1, after V lost 2 bases and J lost 2 bases. Germline V lookup: CDR1 GTSNPN, CDR2 SVGIG (reference sequence). The CDR3 coding sequence is TGTGCCTGGAGTACTAGCGGACAAGAGACCCAGTACTTC. Amino acid sequence: CAWSTSGQETQYF.

The chain recombines TRBV9 with TRBJ2-1, with D possibly being TRBD2 (5 bases). The germline V gene has CDR1 SGDLS and CDR2 YYNGEE. This CDR3 has 14 amino acids. V lost 3 bases to trimming and J lost 6 bases, with 13 bases between them. The CDR3 protein is CASSGGLAGNEQFF. In nucleotides, the CDR3 is TGTGCCAGCAGCGGCGGTCTAGCTGGCAATGAGCAGTTCTTC.

The chain employs TRBV28 and TRBJ2-7, with 11 nucleotides matching TRBD1. Germline CDR1 MDHEN, CDR2 SYDVKM. The CDR3 has 16 amino acids. V was pared by 6 bases and J by 2 bases, with 9 bases of the junction left unmatched. The CDR3 protein is CASSSIPGQGAYEQYF. The DNA for the CDR3 is TGTGCCAGCAGCTCGATACCGGGACAGGGGGCCTACGAGCAGTACTTC.

This chain links TRBV2 with TRBJ1-4; D gene ambiguous. This CDR3 comprises 16 residues. CDR1 and CDR2 (germline): SNHLY, FYNNEI. V lost 1 base and J lost 3, with 12 bases in between. The CDR3 sequence: CASSEVVRVSNEKLFF. As DNA, the CDR3 is TGTGCCAGCAGTGAAGTAGTTCGGGTCTCTAATGAAAAACTGTTTTTT.

The J gene is TRBJ2-1, the V gene TRBV7-2, with 10 bases lining up with TRBD2. Germline V gene sequence: CDR1 SGHTA, CDR2 FQGNSA. With V trimmed by 1 base and J by 2 bases, 2 bases remained unmatched. This CDR3 has 16 residues. CDR3 bases: TGTGCCAGCAGCTTAGTGGGACTAGCGCCCTACAATGAGCAGTTCTTC. It encodes CASSLVGLAPYNEQFF.

The J gene is TRBJ2-1, the V gene TRBV3-1 (or the pseudogene TRBV3-2), with a tentative D call TRBD2 (6 bases). CDR3 size: 14 residues. The ends were cut back, 2 bases at V and 7 bases at J, with 12 bases in the middle. Germline V gives CDR1 LGHDT, CDR2 YNNKEL (reference sequence). The CDR3 DNA reads TGTGCCAGCAGCCAAAGACTAGGTGGGAATGAGCAGTTCTTC. This sequence encodes CASSQRLGGNEQFF.

With respect to this clone: Other DNA sequences within the sample encode an identical CDR3. The chain links TRBV5-1 to TRBJ2-1, with D possibly TRBD1 on 6 matching bases. The germline CDR1 and CDR2 sequences are SGHRS and YFSETQ. Trimming cost V 0 bases and J 4 bases, with 8 bases left between them. The CDR3 consists of 14 residues. As DNA, the CDR3 is TGCGCCAGCAGCTTGGGGGGGCTTTACAATGAGCAGTTCTTC. It encodes CASSLGGLYNEQFF.

The V call is TRBV2, the J call TRBJ1-5; 7 nucleotides match TRBD1. V lost 6 bases to trimming and J lost 0 bases; unmatched junction nucleotides: 5. Germline CDR1 reads SNHLY; CDR2 reads FYNNEI. CDR3 size: 15 residues. CDR3 bases: TGTGCCAGCAGCGACAGGGATAATAGCAATCAGCCCCAGCATTTT. This encodes CASSDRDNSNQPQHF.

This rearrangement joins TRBV6-1 to TRBJ1-5; tentatively, D is TRBD1 (6 bases). This CDR3 is 13 amino acids long. Germline CDR1 and CDR2: MNHNS and SASEGT. The germline V and J ends were trimmed by 3 bases and 5 bases, with 8 bases remaining between them. CDR3 sequence: CASSDRTDQPQHF. In nucleotides, the CDR3 is TGTGCCAGCAGTGACCGGACAGATCAGCCCCAGCATTTT.

V and J are TRBV19 and TRBJ2-6, with D unclear. This CDR3 is 15 amino acids long. Trimming took off 3 bases at V and 0 bases at J, with 6 bases between the two ends. The germline gives CDR1 LNHDA, CDR2 SQIVND (reference sequence). This CDR3 is CASSILRSGANVLTF. CDR3 bases: TGTGCCAGTAGTATTCTTCGCTCTGGGGCCAACGTCCTGACTTTC.

The genes are TRBV4-1 and TRBJ1-2; 9 bases are a match to TRBD1. The CDR3 has 15 residues. V dropped 4 bases and J dropped 0; count of bases not matched to a gene: 3. Per the germline V gene, CDR1 is MGHRA and CDR2 is YSYEKL. This CDR3 reads CASSRGQGTNYGYTF. The CDR3, as DNA: TGCGCCAGCAGCCGAGGACAGGGGACTAACTATGGCTACACCTTC.

J is TRBJ2-4 and V is TRBV19; tentative D call: TRBD2 (5 bases). Germline assignment: CDR1 LNHDA and CDR2 SQIVND (reference sequence). CDR3 size: 17 residues. Trimming took 5 bases from V and 0 from J, leaving 17 bases between them. The CDR3 loop is CASSPLGVALAKNIQYF. In DNA form, the CDR3 reads TGTGCCAGTAGTCCTCTCGGGGTAGCTTTAGCCAAAAACATTCAGTACTTC.

This rearrangement joins TRBV19 to TRBJ2-1; 9 bases line up with TRBD1. CDR1 is LNHDA and CDR2 is SQIVND in the germline V gene (reference sequence). The CDR3 has 14 amino acids. The V gene end was trimmed by 6 bases and the J gene end by 8 bases; junction bases not matched to a gene: 8. CDR3 DNA: TGTGCCAGTAGCAGGGGACAGGGAGGGGATGAGCAGTTCTTC. This gives the protein CASSRGQGGDEQFF.

V is TRBV7-6 and J is TRBJ2-7; 10 nucleotides agree with TRBD1. Looked up from germline, CDR1 is SGHVS and CDR2 is FNYEAQ. The CDR3 spans 12 residues. Trimming removed 5 bases from V and 12 bases from J; junction bases left unmatched: 7. CDR3 protein: CASSAGQGMLYF. CDR3 sequence (DNA): TGTGCCAGCAGCGCGGGACAGGGGATGCTGTACTTC.